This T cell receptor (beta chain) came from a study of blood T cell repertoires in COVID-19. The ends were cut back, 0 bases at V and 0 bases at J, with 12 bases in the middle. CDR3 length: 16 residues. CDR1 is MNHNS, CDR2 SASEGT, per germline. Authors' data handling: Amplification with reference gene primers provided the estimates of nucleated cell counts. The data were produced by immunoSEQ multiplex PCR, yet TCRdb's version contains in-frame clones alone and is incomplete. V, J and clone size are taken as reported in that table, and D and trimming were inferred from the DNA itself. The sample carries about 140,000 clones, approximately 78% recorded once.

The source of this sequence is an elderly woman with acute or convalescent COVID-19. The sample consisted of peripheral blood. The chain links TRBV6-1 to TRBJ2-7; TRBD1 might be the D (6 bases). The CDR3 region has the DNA TGTGCCAGCAGTGAAGCACGACAGGAGAGCTCCTACGAGCAGTACTTC. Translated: CASSEARQESSYEQYF.